This entry lists 27 T cell receptor beta chains sequenced from one sample in a study of cytomegalovirus exposure and HLA in healthy donors. The PCR made use of 60 Vbeta and 13 Jbeta primers. Libraries were prepared by immunoSEQ multiplex PCR; TCRdb keeps only in-frame clonotypes and omits some of them. Of 65,000 to 80,000 clones listed, 70% to 85% are singletons. Sequencing was performed on PBMCs. The origin of the receptors is a man aged 35 to 55 in good health and CMV-seropositive.

The genes are TRBV13 and TRBJ2-5, with 8 positions matching TRBD1. Germline trimming cut 5 bases from V and 2 bases from J; bases unmatched to any gene: 4. This CDR3 region has 14 residues. Germline V gene data show CDR1 as PRHDT and CDR2 as FYEKMQ (reference sequence). This CDR3 reads CASSRGQVQETQYF. The DNA of the CDR3 is TGTGCCAGCAGCCGGGGACAGGTTCAAGAGACCCAGTACTTC.

The rearrangement uses TRBV6-1 and TRBJ1-1, with TRBD1 as a possible D gene (6 bases). Trimming removed 6 bases from V and 0 bases from J, with 14 bases in between. This CDR3 has 15 residues. CDR1 is MNHNS and CDR2 is SASEGT in the germline V gene. The CDR3 sequence: CASRAIGGLNTEAFF. The CDR3 DNA follows: TGTGCCAGCAGGGCTATTGGGGGCTTGAACACTGAAGCTTTCTTT.

Only one count was recorded for this clone. This sample includes further DNA sequences coding for the same CDR3. The V gene is TRBV5-6, the J gene TRBJ1-4, with TRBD1 matching over 8 bases. J gave up 2 bases and V 4 bases, and 7 bases lay outside the gene matches. Germline CDR1 reads SGHDT; CDR2 reads YYEEEE. The CDR3 runs to 16 residues. This CDR3 is CASSLGQGATNEKLFF. CDR3 bases: TGTGCCAGCAGCCTCGGGCAGGGGGCGACTAATGAAAAACTGTTTTTT.

Comments on this clone: Other DNA sequences in this specimen translate into the identical CDR3. The V gene is TRBV27, the J gene TRBJ1-6; D unresolved. CDR3 length: 14 amino acids. V lost 5 bases, J lost 4 bases, and 9 bases lay in between. Germline loops: CDR1 MNHEY, CDR2 SMNVEV (reference sequence). As DNA, the CDR3 is TGTGCCAGCAGTCTTACGGGTTATAATTCACCCCTCCACTTT. It codes for CASSLTGYNSPLHF.

This clone was picked up one time. The gene calls are TRBV5-1 and TRBJ1-1; D is possibly TRBD1 (6 bases). Trimming cost V 2 bases and J 1 base, with 9 bases left between them. CDR3 length equals 14 residues. Per germline, CDR1 SGHRS and CDR2 YFSETQ. The CDR3 DNA reads as TGCGCCAGCAGCTTAGAAGGGGGGAACACTGAAGCTTTCTTT. This gives the protein CASSLEGGNTEAFF.

The V gene is TRBV5-4, the J gene TRBJ1-1, with unresolved D. V was shortened by 4 bases and J by 8 bases, with 24 bases between the two germline ends. The CDR3 consists of 16 residues. Germline CDR1 is SGHNT and CDR2 is YYREEE (reference sequence). The CDR3, as DNA: TGTGCCAGCAGCCAAGCCGCCCTGTTAGCCCCGACGGAAGCTTTCTTT. Translated: CASSQAALLAPTEAFF. Together with reference TRBV5-4 and TRBJ1-1, the CDR3 gives the full variable domain: ETGVTQSPTHLIKTRGQQVTLRCSSQSGHNTVSWYQQALGQGPQFIFQYYREEENGRGNFPPRFSGLQFPNYSSELNVNALELDDSALYLCASSQAALLAPTEAFFGQGTRLTVV.

The chain combines TRBV30 with TRBJ2-7; 9 nucleotides agree with TRBD1. Germline assignment: CDR1 GTSNPN and CDR2 SVGIG (reference sequence). V trimming: 5 bases; J trimming: 5 bases; junction bases outside the gene matches: 10. The CDR3 has 14 residues. DNA of the CDR3: TGTGCCTGGCGGCCACAGGGGGCCCGGGACGAGCAGTACTTC. It translates to CAWRPQGARDEQYF.

J is TRBJ2-3 and V is TRBV19; D unresolved. V lost 8 bases and J lost 5, with 11 bases in between. The CDR3 is 12 residues long. From germline, CDR1 is LNHDA and CDR2 SQIVND (reference sequence). The CDR3 bases are TGTGCCAGTCGTTCGCCGGGAGATACGCAGTATTTT. This encodes CASRSPGDTQYF.

The J gene is TRBJ1-1, the V gene TRBV2; tentative D call: TRBD1 (6 bases). The CDR3 totals 15 residues. V gave up 6 bases and J gave up 1 base, with 15 bases separating them. Germline V CDR1 and CDR2: SNHLY, FYNNEI. DNA of the CDR3: TGTGCCAGCAGGAGGGGGACCGGCGGGAACACTGAAGCTTTCTTT. Residues: CASRRGTGGNTEAFF.

This chain links TRBV11-2 with TRBJ1-3; 7 positions agree with TRBD1. The germline gives CDR1 SGHAT, CDR2 FQNNGV. V lost 5 bases to trimming and J lost 4 bases; unmatched junction nucleotides: 8. CDR3 length: 15 residues. The DNA of the CDR3 is TGTGCCAGCAGCCGTACAGGGGACGCCGGAAACACCATATATTTT. It is translated as CASSRTGDAGNTIYF.

This chain uses TRBV19 with TRBJ2-2, with a possible D match to TRBD1 (5 bases). Per germline, CDR1 LNHDA and CDR2 SQIVND (reference sequence). The CDR3 totals 13 residues. Trimming removed 5 bases at V and 6 bases at J, with 10 bases between. The CDR3 sequence is CASSPGFPGELFF. The CDR3 DNA sequence: TGTGCCAGTAGTCCAGGGTTCCCCGGGGAGCTGTTTTTT.

This rearrangement joins TRBV4-1 to TRBJ1-1; 8 positions match TRBD1. Germline V gene lookup returns CDR1 MGHRA and CDR2 YSYEKL. This CDR3 is 17 amino acids long. V lost 1 base, J lost 4 bases, and 11 bases stayed unmatched. The CDR3 DNA is TGCGCCAGCAGCCAAGTACGGCAGGGGGCCAAGGGCACTGAAGCTTTCTTT. Translation gives CASSQVRQGAKGTEAFF.

The rearrangement joins TRBV5-5 to TRBJ2-7; 9 nucleotides match TRBD1. CDR1 and CDR2 (germline): SGHKS, YYEKEE (reference sequence). This CDR3 has 15 amino acids. Trimming took 0 bases from V and 4 from J; bases not matched to a gene: 5. The CDR3 loop is CASSLAGTGIYEQYF. CDR3 sequence (DNA): TGTGCCAGCAGCTTGGCGGGGACAGGGATTTACGAGCAGTACTTC.

The chain is built from TRBV28 and TRBJ1-1; D is ambiguous. V shed 6 bases and J shed 8 bases, with 13 bases lying between them. The CDR3 has 12 amino acids. Germline CDR1 and CDR2: MDHEN and SYDVKM. CDR3 sequence reads: CASSPDRLEAFF. CDR3 coding DNA: TGTGCCAGCAGCCCAGACCGACTAGAAGCTTTCTTT.

J is TRBJ1-1 and V is TRBV29-1, with 7 nucleotides matching TRBD1. Losses at the gene ends were 7 bases for V and 3 bases for J; bases not matched to a gene: 11. This CDR3 contains 14 residues. Germline lookup yields CDR1 SQVTM and CDR2 ANQGSEA. The CDR3 is CSGVTGTRDTEAFF. The CDR3 nucleotides read TGCAGCGGCGTGACAGGGACTAGGGACACTGAAGCTTTCTTT.

V and J are TRBV2 and TRBJ2-2; D might be TRBD1 (5 bases). This CDR3 is 16 amino acids long. Germline V lookup: CDR1 SNHLY, CDR2 FYNNEI. Trimming stripped 1 base from V and 2 bases from J, with 11 bases between. The CDR3 region has the DNA TGTGCCAGCAGTGAAGATCGGCAGGGAAACACCGGGGAGCTGTTTTTT. Protein product: CASSEDRQGNTGELFF.

This clone has only a few counts. The chain is built from TRBV29-1 and TRBJ2-7; D is perhaps TRBD2 (5 bases). This CDR3 has 12 residues. Germline V gene lookup returns CDR1 SQVTM and CDR2 ANQGSEA. Deletions cut 4 bases from V and 4 bases from J, with 11 bases between. The CDR3 bases are TGCAGCGTTGCTCGGGGTGTATACGAGCAGTACTTC. It translates to CSVARGVYEQYF.

V is TRBV7-8 and J is TRBJ2-5, with D possibly matching TRBD2 (6 bases). Between the trimmed V and J ends, which lost 5 bases and 5 bases, there was a span of 12 bases. This CDR3 region has 13 residues. CDR1 is SGHVS, CDR2 FQNEAQ, per germline. The CDR3, as DNA: TGTGCCAGCAGCCTTGTTCGGGGGGAGACCCAGTACTTC. As protein: CASSLVRGETQYF.

The chain uses TRBV7-3 and TRBJ2-1, with D maybe TRBD2 (6 bases). The CDR3 runs 16 residues. V lost 1 base and J 6 bases, leaving 16 bases between the germline ends. The germline CDR1 and CDR2 sequences are SGHTA and FQGTGA. The CDR3 DNA is TGTGCCAGCAGCTTAAACGGCGGGGCCAACATCAATGAGCAGTTCTTC. It codes for CASSLNGGANINEQFF.

The J gene is TRBJ1-4, the V gene TRBV18; perhaps TRBD1 as D (6 bases). This CDR3 comprises 14 residues. Trimming cost V 3 bases and J 3 bases, with 8 bases left between them. CDR1 and CDR2 (germline): KGHSH, LQKENI. CDR3 residues: CASSPRGANEKLFF. The CDR3 bases are TGTGCCAGCTCACCCAGGGGAGCTAATGAAAAACTGTTTTTT.

The V gene is TRBV5-6, the J gene TRBJ2-1; 9 bases are a match to TRBD1. The germline V gene encodes CDR1 SGHDT and CDR2 YYEEEE. The CDR3 extends over 12 amino acids. V shed 3 bases and J 11 bases; nucleotides not matched to a gene: 3. The CDR3 sequence is CASSSGQGKQFF. The CDR3 nucleotides are TGTGCCAGCAGCTCGGGACAGGGAAAGCAGTTCTTC. The full variable domain, with the rest looked up from reference TRBV5-6 and TRBJ2-1, is DAGVTQSPTHLIKTRGQQVTLRCSPKSGHDTVSWYQQALGQGPQFIFQYYEEEERQRGNFPDRFSGHQFPNYSSELNVNALLLGDSALYLCASSSGQGKQFFGPGTRLTVL.

This chain uses TRBV9 with TRBJ2-3; 9 nucleotides match TRBD1. Germline V gene lookup returns CDR1 SGDLS and CDR2 YYNGEE. The CDR3 is 15 amino acids. V was clipped by 4 bases and J by 5 bases; unmatched bases: 8. The CDR3 here is CASSPPGQGKDTQYF. The CDR3 nucleotides are TGTGCCAGCAGCCCACCGGGACAGGGTAAAGATACGCAGTATTTT. Combining the CDR3 with reference TRBV9 and TRBJ2-3 gives the whole variable domain DSGVTQTPKHLITATGQRVTLRCSPRSGDLSVYWYQQSLDQGLQFLIQYYNGEERAKGNILERFSAQQFPDLHSELNLSSLELGDSALYFCASSPPGQGKDTQYFGPGTRLTVL.

The V call is TRBV30, the J call TRBJ2-1; D may be TRBD2 (6 bases). V was trimmed by 4 bases and J by 4 bases, leaving 14 bases between them. The V gene's germline CDR1 is GTSNPN and CDR2 SVGIG (reference sequence). CDR3 length equals 14 residues. CDR3 DNA sequence: TGTGCCTGGACACGGCAGGAGGGATACAATGAGCAGTTCTTC. It translates to CAWTRQEGYNEQFF.

This chain connects TRBV6-4 to TRBJ2-3; the match to TRBD1 covers 10 bases. V dropped 0 bases and J dropped 3; count of bases not matched to a gene: 3. Germline values: CDR1 MRHNA, CDR2 SNTAGT. The CDR3 loop spans 16 amino acids. CDR3 in DNA: TGTGCCAGCAGTGACTCCTCGGGACAGGGGACAGATACGCAGTATTTT. Amino acid sequence: CASSDSSGQGTDTQYF.

This clone has just one count. The chain uses TRBV28 and TRBJ2-7, with 8 bases fitting TRBD1. The CDR3 is made up of 13 amino acids. Germline CDR1 is MDHEN and CDR2 is SYDVKM. V lost 2 bases and J lost 9; bases outside the gene matches: 6. CDR3 DNA: TGTGCCAGCAGTTTACAGGGGGCGAGAGGGCAGTACTTC. It yields the protein CASSLQGARGQYF.

This chain links TRBV2 with TRBJ2-7; 7 nucleotides match TRBD1. V dropped 3 bases and J dropped 4; count of bases not matched to a gene: 3. The germline gives CDR1 SNHLY, CDR2 FYNNEI. There are 13 residues in the CDR3. The CDR3 is CASSELQGYEQYF. Here the CDR3 DNA reads TGTGCCAGCAGTGAGCTACAGGGGTACGAGCAGTACTTC.

The chain joins TRBV2 to TRBJ2-4; D remains ambiguous. The germline CDR1 and CDR2 sequences are SNHLY and FYNNEI. This CDR3 region has 12 residues. V was cut by 4 bases and J by 8 bases, with 9 bases left in between. CDR3: CASSANGYIQYF. The CDR3 DNA reads TGTGCCAGCAGTGCTAACGGGTACATTCAGTACTTC.